A selection of T cell receptor beta chains follows, all from one sample in a study of T cell changes during pregnancy in multiple sclerosis. Method: immunoSEQ multiplex PCR; TCRdb's copy keeps in-frame clones and lacks some. This repertoire shows around 40,000 clones, 90% found once; its top ten account for roughly 0.5%. The material sequenced was CD4+ T cells from peripheral blood mononuclear cells, taken in the first trimester of pregnancy. Every receptor here comes from a female donor in good health, enrolled as a control in a pregnancy study. The CDR3 runs from the conserved cysteine through the conserved F or W. D genes are given only for firm matches. The size entry is marked missing in some rows and otherwise reads once, few, many or a size class.

TRBD2	15	TRBV5-1	NA	TRBJ2-7	CASSFSGGARDEQYF	TGCGCCAGCAGCTTTAGCGGGGGGGCCCGGGACGAGCAGTACTTC
NA	15	TRBV18	NA	TRBJ2-3	CASSPRGAVTDTQYF	TGTGCCAGCTCACCACGGGGCGCGGTCACAGATACGCAGTATTTT
NA	13	TRBV11-3	once	TRBJ1-1	CASSTRVNTEAFF	TGTGCCAGCAGCACCCGGGTCAACACTGAAGCTTTCTTT
NA	14	TRBV4-1	NA	TRBJ2-3	CASSQEHATDTQYF	TGCGCCAGCAGCCAAGAACACGCCACAGATACGCAGTATTTT
TRBD1	11	TRBV29-1	NA	TRBJ1-2	CSAGQDYGYTF	TGCAGCGCAGGACAGGACTATGGCTACACCTTC
NA	16	TRBV5-4	once	TRBJ1-3	CASSLGGVAPGNTIYF	TGTGCCAGCAGCTTGGGGGGGGTGGCCCCTGGAAACACCATATATTTT
NA	12	TRBV11-2	NA	TRBJ2-3	CASSAKTSGAYF	TGTGCCAGCAGCGCCAAGACTAGTGGGGCGTATTTT
TRBD1	20	TRBV4-1	few	TRBJ1-2	CASSQKRDPDRGPSDYGYTF	TGCGCCAGCAGCCAAAAGAGGGACCCGGACAGGGGGCCCTCCGACTATGGCTACACCTTC
TRBD1	11	TRBV20-1	few	TRBJ1-1	CSPRGPTEAFF	TGCAGTCCGAGGGGGCCCACTGAAGCTTTCTTT
NA	15	TRBV12-5	NA	TRBJ1-2	CASGFRQGSGYGYTF	TGTGCTAGTGGTTTCCGGCAGGGGAGTGGATATGGCTACACCTTC
NA	14	TRBV5-4	NA	TRBJ1-1	CASRGSLLNTEAFF	TGTGCCAGCAGGGGCAGCCTCTTGAACACTGAAGCTTTCTTT
TRBD2	14	TRBV5-4	NA	TRBJ2-5	CASSLAGGLETQYF	TGTGCCAGCAGCTTAGCGGGGGGGCTAGAGACCCAGTACTTC
NA	14	TRBV5-1	few	TRBJ1-2	CASSSTGYGDGYTF	TGCGCCAGCAGCTCAACAGGGTATGGGGATGGCTACACCTTC
NA	14	TRBV27	NA	TRBJ2-7	CASSLRQGGNEQYF	TGTGCCAGCAGTTTAAGACAGGGAGGAAACGAGCAGTACTTC
NA	15	TRBV6-5	NA	TRBJ1-4	CASSYVDSANEKLFF	TGTGCCAGCAGTTACGTGGACAGCGCTAATGAAAAACTGTTTTTT
NA	12	TRBV5-1	NA	TRBJ2-3	CASSSYTDTQYF	TGCGCCAGCAGCTCCTACACAGATACGCAGTATTTT
TRBD2	15	TRBV2	NA	TRBJ2-3	CASRMTGGATDTQYF	TGTGCCAGCAGGATGACCGGGGGGGCCACAGATACGCAGTATTTT
TRBD1	13	TRBV19	NA	TRBJ1-2	CASSRGQGNGYTF	TGTGCCAGTAGCCGAGGACAGGGAAATGGCTACACCTTC
NA	13	TRBV2	NA	TRBJ2-7	CASSVGPSDEQYF	TGTGCCAGCAGTGTCGGCCCGAGCGACGAGCAGTACTTC
NA	15	TRBV27	once	TRBJ2-1	CASSLRTHGFNEQFF	TGTGCCAGCAGTTTACGGACTCACGGTTTCAATGAGCAGTTCTTC
NA	11	TRBV19	NA	TRBJ2-5	CASSIAETQYF	TGTGCCAGTAGTATCGCGGAGACCCAGTACTTC
NA	16	TRBV19	NA	TRBJ1-4	CASSPQAGRINEKLFF	TGTGCCAGTAGTCCCCAAGCAGGGAGGATAAATGAAAAACTGTTTTTT
TRBD1	17	TRBV7-9	NA	TRBJ1-6	CASSYPPGPTGHSPLHF	TGTGCCAGCAGCTACCCACCGGGGCCGACAGGGCATTCACCCCTCCACTTT
NA	16	TRBV4-3	NA	TRBJ1-1	CASSQDKGVGRTEAFF	TGCGCCAGCAGCCAAGATAAGGGGGTTGGTCGGACTGAAGCTTTCTTT
TRBD1	14	TRBV7-2	NA	TRBJ1-5	CASSSGQGLQPQHF	TGTGCCAGCAGCTCTGGACAGGGTCTCCAGCCCCAGCATTTT
TRBD1	14	TRBV2	NA	TRBJ1-2	CASSQTGDVYGYTF	TGTGCCAGCAGCCAGACAGGGGACGTATATGGCTACACCTTC
NA	15	TRBV19	NA	TRBJ2-1	CASSMRQLSYNEQFF	TGTGCCAGTAGTATGCGGCAGCTCTCCTACAATGAGCAGTTCTTC
NA	15	TRBV19	NA	TRBJ1-5	CASSMGRYSNQPQHF	TGTGCCAGTAGTATGGGCAGATATAGCAATCAGCCCCAGCATTTT
TRBD2	14	TRBV28	NA	TRBJ2-7	CASSSPTSGGMSQF	TGTGCCAGCAGTTCTCCGACTAGCGGGGGTATGAGCCAATTC
NA	12	TRBV7-2	NA	TRBJ1-2	CASSPGTYGYTF	TGTGCCAGCAGCCCGGGTACCTATGGCTACACCTTC